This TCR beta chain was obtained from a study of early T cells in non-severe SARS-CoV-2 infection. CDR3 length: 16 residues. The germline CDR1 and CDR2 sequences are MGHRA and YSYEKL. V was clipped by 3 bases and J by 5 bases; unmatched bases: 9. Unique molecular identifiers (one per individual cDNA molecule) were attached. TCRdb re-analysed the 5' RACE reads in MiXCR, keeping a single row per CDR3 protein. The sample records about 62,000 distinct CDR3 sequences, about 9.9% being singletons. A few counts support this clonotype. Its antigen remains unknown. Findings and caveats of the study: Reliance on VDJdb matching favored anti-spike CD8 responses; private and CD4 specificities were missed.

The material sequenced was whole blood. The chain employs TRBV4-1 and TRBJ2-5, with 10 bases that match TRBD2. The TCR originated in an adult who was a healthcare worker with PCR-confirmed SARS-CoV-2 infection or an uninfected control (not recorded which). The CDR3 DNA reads TGCGCCAGCAGCCACAGCGGGACTAGCGCGAAGGAGACCCAGTACTTC. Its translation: CASSHSGTSAKETQYF.